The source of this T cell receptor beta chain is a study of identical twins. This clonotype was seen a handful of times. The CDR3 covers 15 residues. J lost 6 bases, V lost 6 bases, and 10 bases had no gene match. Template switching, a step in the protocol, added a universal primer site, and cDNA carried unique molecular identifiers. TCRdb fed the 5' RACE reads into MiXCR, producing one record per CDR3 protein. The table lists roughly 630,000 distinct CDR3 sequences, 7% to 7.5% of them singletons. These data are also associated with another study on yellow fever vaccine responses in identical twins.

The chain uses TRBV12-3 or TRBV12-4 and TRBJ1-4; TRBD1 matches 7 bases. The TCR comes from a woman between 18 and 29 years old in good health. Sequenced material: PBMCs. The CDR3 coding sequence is TGTGCCAGCAGCCTTAGTTGGGACAGCCATGAAAAACTGTTTTTT. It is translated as CASSLSWDSHEKLFF.